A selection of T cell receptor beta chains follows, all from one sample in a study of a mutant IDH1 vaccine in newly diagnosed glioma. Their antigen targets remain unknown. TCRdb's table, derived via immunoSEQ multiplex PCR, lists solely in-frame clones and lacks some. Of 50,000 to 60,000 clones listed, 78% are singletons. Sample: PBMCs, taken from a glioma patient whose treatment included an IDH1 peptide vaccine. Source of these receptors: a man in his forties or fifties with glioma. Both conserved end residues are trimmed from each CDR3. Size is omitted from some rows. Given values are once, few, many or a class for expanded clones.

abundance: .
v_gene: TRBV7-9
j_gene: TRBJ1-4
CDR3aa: ASSSGTVEKLF

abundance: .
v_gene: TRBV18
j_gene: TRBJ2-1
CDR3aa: ASSPTSGGANEQF

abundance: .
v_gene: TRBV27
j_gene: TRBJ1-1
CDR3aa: ASSPLRGTNTEAF

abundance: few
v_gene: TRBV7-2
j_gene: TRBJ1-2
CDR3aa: ASSQIGVLDT

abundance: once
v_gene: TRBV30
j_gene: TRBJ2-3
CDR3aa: AWSQAGQPTDTQY

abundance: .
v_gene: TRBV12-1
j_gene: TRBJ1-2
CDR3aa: ASSLDGARYGYT

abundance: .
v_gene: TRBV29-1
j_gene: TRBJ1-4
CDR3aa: SVVPRDGLNEKLF

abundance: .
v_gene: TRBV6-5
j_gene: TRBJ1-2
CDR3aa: ASSTGRNYGYT

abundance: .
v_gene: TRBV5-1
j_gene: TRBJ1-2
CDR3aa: ASSLQGAANYGYT

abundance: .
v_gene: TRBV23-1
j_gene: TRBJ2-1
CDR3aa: ASSQCPESSYNEQF

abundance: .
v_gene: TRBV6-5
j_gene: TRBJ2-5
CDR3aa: ASSQGQGIEETQY

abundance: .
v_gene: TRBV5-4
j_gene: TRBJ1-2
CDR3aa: ASSPGDRSAGGYT

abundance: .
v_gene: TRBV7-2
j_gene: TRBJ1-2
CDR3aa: ASSPQGALGYT

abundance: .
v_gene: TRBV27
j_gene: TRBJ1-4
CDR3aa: ASSLYGQGHEKLF

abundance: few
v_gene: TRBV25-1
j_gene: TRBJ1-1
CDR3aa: ASSGRQGLAEAF

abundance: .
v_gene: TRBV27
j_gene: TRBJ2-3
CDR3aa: ASSFLQGTDTQY

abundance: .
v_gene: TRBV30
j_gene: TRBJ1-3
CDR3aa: ACPLGGSGNTIY

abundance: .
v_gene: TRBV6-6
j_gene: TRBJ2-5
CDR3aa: ASSGTGMSQETQY

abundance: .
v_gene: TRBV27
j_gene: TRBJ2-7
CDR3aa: ASSISWVGDEQY

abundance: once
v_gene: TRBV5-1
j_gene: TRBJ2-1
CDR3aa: ASSSSLAGIDNEQF

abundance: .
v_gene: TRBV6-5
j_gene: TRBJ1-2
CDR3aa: ASSYSDRDYGYT

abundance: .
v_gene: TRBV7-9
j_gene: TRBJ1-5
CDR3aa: ASSSPPYYQPQH

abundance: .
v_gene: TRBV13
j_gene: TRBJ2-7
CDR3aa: ASSSTGTGFYEQY

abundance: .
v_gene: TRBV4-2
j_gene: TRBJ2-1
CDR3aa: ASSQVLAGGDHEQF

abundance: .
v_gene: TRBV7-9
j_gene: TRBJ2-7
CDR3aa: ASSWRGQGFSYEQY

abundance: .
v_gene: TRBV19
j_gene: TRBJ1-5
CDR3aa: ASSIVLNSNQPQH

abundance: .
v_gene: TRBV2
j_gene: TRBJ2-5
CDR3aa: ATRGGGQETQY

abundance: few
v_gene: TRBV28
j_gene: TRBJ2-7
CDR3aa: ASSPAPYEQY

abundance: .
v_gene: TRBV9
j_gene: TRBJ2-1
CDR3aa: ASSVERAHSYNEQF

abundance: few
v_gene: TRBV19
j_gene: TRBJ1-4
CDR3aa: ASSMVTEKLF

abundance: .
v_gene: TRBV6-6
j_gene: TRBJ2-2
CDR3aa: ASSSFLATGELF

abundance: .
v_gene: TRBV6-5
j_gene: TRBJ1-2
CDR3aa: ASRVTENYGYT

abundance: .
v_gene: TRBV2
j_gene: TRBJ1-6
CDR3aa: ASSEAEAFGSPLH

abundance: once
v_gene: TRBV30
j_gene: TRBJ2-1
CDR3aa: AWGDVNEQF

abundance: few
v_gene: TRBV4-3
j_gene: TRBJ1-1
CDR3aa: ASSSPRGANTEAF

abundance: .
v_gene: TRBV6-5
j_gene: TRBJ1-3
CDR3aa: ASSFGALSGNTIY

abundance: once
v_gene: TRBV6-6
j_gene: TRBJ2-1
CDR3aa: ASSLRLAGVYNEQF

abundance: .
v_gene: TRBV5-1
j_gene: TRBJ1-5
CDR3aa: ASSPGGNNQPQH

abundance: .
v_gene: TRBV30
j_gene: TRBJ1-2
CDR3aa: AWTLTRGDYGYT

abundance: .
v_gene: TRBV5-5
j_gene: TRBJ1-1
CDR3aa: ASSLTENTEAF

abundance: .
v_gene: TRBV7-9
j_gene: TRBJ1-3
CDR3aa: ASNRDSSGNTIY

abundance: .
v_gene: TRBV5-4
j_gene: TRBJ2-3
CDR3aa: ASSRQVPSSTDTQY

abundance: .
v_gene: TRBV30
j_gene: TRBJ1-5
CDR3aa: AFTFGGHQPQH

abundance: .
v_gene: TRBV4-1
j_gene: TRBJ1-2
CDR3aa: ASSQGWGYGTGVDGYT

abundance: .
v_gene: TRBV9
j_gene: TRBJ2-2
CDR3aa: AGSVWDNTGELF

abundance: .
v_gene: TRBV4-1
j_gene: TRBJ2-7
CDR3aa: ASSQDRSYEQY

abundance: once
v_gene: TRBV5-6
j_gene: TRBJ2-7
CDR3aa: ASSPNTGQTYEQY

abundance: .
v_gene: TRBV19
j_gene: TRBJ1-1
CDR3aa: ASTWTAMNTEAF

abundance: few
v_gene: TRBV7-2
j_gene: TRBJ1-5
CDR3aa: ASSLGEGVRQPQH

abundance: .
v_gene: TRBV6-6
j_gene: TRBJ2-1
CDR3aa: ASGDRADNEQF

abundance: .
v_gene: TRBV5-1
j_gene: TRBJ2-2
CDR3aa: ASSLDQSTGELF